This T cell receptor beta chain was recorded in a study of CD8 T cells in ankylosing spondylitis. Overall study findings and caveats: The study looked at matched synovial fluid samples from ankylosing spondylitis patients. Disease-linked clones were reported to be significantly enriched there. Characteristic of ankylosing spondylitis blood, it appeared, was a TCR beta motif comprising several highly homologous variants.

In regard to this clonotype: Its target is not known.

Germline V gives CDR1 SGHKS, CDR2 YYEKEE (reference sequence). The J segment lost 8 bases and the V segment lost 2 bases, leaving 4 bases of the junction unmatched. The CDR3 is made up of 14 amino acids. TCRdb redid the calling of the 5' RACE reads with MiXCR, one entry per CDR3 protein. This table holds 300,000 to 400,000 distinct CDR3 sequences, 11% found once. The specimen was blood, either unsorted or a sorted T cell fraction (not recorded which). The receptor comes from a female donor with ankylosing spondylitis or in good health (not recorded which). The chain carries TRBV5-5 and TRBJ1-6; 7 nucleotides match TRBD1. DNA of the CDR3: TGTGCCAGCAGCTTCGACAGGGTCGATTCACCCCTCCACTTT. Amino acids: CASSFDRVDSPLHF.